The present entry profiles one T cell receptor beta chain with its context. The CDR3 runs 13 residues. This entry comes from a study of OX40 agonist ivuxolimab in advanced cancers. Profiled with immunoSEQ multiplex PCR; TCRdb holds only in-frame clones, not every one. Of 20,000 to 30,000 clones listed, 75% to 90% are singletons. The rearrangement joins TRBV21-1 to TRBJ1-5; the table names TRBD1, a call not compared with the DNA. TRBV21-1 is a pseudogene. Sequencing was performed on CD4+ or CD8+ T cells sorted from blood, taken in a trial of the OX40 agonist ivuxolimab. This TCR was sampled from an adult with an advanced solid tumor such as melanoma, head and neck, liver or kidney cancer. Written as DNA, the CDR3 is TGTGCCAGCAGTTCGACAGATCGGCAGCCCCAGCATTTT. Residues: CASSSTDRQPQHF.